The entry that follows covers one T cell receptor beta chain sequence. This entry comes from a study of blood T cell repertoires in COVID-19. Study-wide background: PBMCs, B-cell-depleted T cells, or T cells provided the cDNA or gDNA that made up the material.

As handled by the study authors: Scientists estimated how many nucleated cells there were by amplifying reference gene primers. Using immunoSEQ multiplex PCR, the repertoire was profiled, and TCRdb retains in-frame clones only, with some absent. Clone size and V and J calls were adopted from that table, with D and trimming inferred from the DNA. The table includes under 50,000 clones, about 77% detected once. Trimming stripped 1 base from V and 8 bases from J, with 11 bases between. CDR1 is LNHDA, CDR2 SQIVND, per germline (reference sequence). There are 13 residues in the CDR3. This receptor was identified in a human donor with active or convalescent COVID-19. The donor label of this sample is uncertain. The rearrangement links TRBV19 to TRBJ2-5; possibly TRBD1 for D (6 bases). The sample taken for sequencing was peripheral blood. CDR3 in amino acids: CASSIGDRPTQYF. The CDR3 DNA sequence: TGTGCCAGTAGTATAGGAGACAGGCCTACCCAGTACTTC.